The 17 T cell receptor beta chains reported below all come from one sample, sequenced in a study of blood T cell repertoires in COVID-19. The protocol was immunoSEQ multiplex PCR, while the TCRdb copy is restricted to in-frame clones and leaves out a portion. Seen here are about 220,000 clones, roughly 80% observed once, and the top ten hold about 3%. The sequenced sample consisted of peripheral blood. The receptors derive from a woman in her twenties or thirties who had recovered from COVID-19.

The V and J genes are TRBV5-5 and TRBJ2-2; tentatively, D is TRBD1 (7 bases). With 2 bases removed from V and 7 bases from J, the gap between germline ends came to 9 bases. The germline CDR1 and CDR2 sequences are SGHKS and YYEKEE (reference sequence). The CDR3 is 13 residues long. The CDR3 nucleotides read TGTGCCAGCAGCTTCAGGGGGGACGGGGAGCTGTTTTTT. Its protein product is CASSFRGDGELFF.

The V and J genes are TRBV5-1 and TRBJ1-1, with a weak D call TRBD1 (5 bases). CDR1 is SGHRS and CDR2 is YFSETQ in the germline V gene. There are 14 residues in the CDR3. V lost 0 bases, J lost 1 base, and 7 bases lay in between. CDR3 protein: CASSLGQKNTEAFF. CDR3 coding DNA: TGCGCCAGCAGCTTGGGACAGAAGAACACTGAAGCTTTCTTT.

The chain carries TRBV19 and TRBJ1-1, with TRBD1 matching 7 bases. V trimming: 6 bases; J trimming: 0 bases; junction bases outside the gene matches: 4. The CDR3 is made up of 14 amino acids. CDR1 is LNHDA, CDR2 SQIVND, per germline (reference sequence). The CDR3 nucleotides are TGTGCCAGTAGGGGGGACAGCATGAACACTGAAGCTTTCTTT. The encoded protein is CASRGDSMNTEAFF.

The chain is built from TRBV27 and TRBJ2-1; weak D call: TRBD1 (5 bases). The CDR3 consists of 14 residues. V lost 2 bases to trimming and J lost 12 bases, with 17 bases between them. Germline assignment: CDR1 MNHEY and CDR2 SMNVEV (reference sequence). The chain's CDR3 is CASSLKLDNPGQFF. CDR3 nucleotide sequence: TGTGCCAGCAGTTTAAAATTGGACAACCCTGGGCAGTTCTTC.

The V and J genes are TRBV4-2 and TRBJ1-2; D is possibly TRBD1 (6 bases). Trimming stripped 0 bases from V and 6 bases from J, with 8 bases between. Per the germline V gene, CDR1 is LGHNA and CDR2 is YNFKEQ. The CDR3 is 13 residues long. The CDR3 nucleotides are TGTGCCAGCAGCCAAGAAAGGGGGAATGGCTACACCTTC. Translation gives CASSQERGNGYTF.

This chain connects TRBV27 to TRBJ1-1; 9 nucleotides agree with TRBD1. Germline-derived CDR1 and CDR2 are MNHEY and SMNVEV (reference sequence). The CDR3 totals 15 residues. V lost 7 bases to trimming and J lost 5 bases; unmatched junction nucleotides: 11. The CDR3 nucleotides are TGTGCCAGCAAATTAAGTAGACAGGGGGGGACTGAAGCTTTCTTT. Encoded protein: CASKLSRQGGTEAFF.

The gene calls are TRBV28 and TRBJ2-7; TRBD1 matches 7 bases. The V gene end was trimmed by 7 bases and the J gene end by 5 bases; junction bases not matched to a gene: 8. Germline V gives CDR1 MDHEN, CDR2 SYDVKM. The CDR3 is 13 residues long. The CDR3 nucleotides are TGTGCCAGCACCGCGACAGGGAGCCACGAGCAGTACTTC. This codes for CASTATGSHEQYF.

The rearrangement links TRBV7-3 to TRBJ2-7; the D is unclear. Germline V gives CDR1 SGHTA, CDR2 FQGTGA. The V and J ends lost 2 bases and 6 bases respectively, with 11 bases between them. CDR3 length: 13 amino acids. The CDR3 DNA is TGTGCCAGCAGCTTACTGTCGGTGCGCGAGCAGTACTTC. Translated: CASSLLSVREQYF.

The rearrangement joins TRBV6-5 to TRBJ1-2; TRBD1 matches 8 bases. After removal of 6 bases from V and 1 base from J, the junction contained 7 bases not matched to a gene. The CDR3 length is 15 residues. CDR1 MNHEY and CDR2 SVGAGI come from the germline V gene. The CDR3 sequence is CASSGQGRGNYGYTF. The CDR3 nucleotides read TGTGCCAGCAGCGGACAGGGAAGGGGTAACTATGGCTACACCTTC.

This clone was found once. The CDR3 protein is CASSRDRGQEQYF. The CDR3 nucleotides are TGTGCCAGTAGCCGGGACAGGGGGCAAGAGCAGTACTTC. The chain is built from TRBV19 and TRBJ2-7, with 12 bases aligning to TRBD1. Germline V gene data show CDR1 as LNHDA and CDR2 as SQIVND (reference sequence). V lost 6 bases and J lost 7; bases outside the gene matches: 4. The CDR3 loop spans 13 amino acids.

This clone came up a few times. This chain joins TRBV12-3 or TRBV12-4 and TRBJ1-3; TRBD1 is a possible D gene (5 bases). V gave up 2 bases and J gave up 13 bases, with 12 bases separating them. CDR3 length: 12 residues. CDR3 nucleotide sequence: TGTGCCAGCAGTTTATCAGGGTTGGCGATATATTTT. It encodes CASSLSGLAIYF.

The V and J genes are TRBV27 and TRBJ2-1; weak D call: TRBD2 (7 bases). The germline CDR1 and CDR2 sequences are MNHEY and SMNVEV (reference sequence). The CDR3 contains 14 residues. Trimming took 8 bases from V and 7 from J, leaving 18 bases between them. CDR3 protein: CASHNGGRGNEQFF. The CDR3, as DNA: TGTGCCAGCCATAACGGGGGGCGGGGGAATGAGCAGTTCTTC.

The chain has TRBV5-1 and TRBJ2-3, with 9 bases lining up with TRBD2. The V and J ends lost 2 bases and 2 bases, in that order; junction bases with no gene match: 9. The germline V gene has CDR1 SGHRS and CDR2 YFSETQ. The CDR3 has 17 residues. The CDR3 loop is CASSFLLAGIVTDTQYF. As DNA, the CDR3 is TGCGCCAGCAGCTTCCTCCTAGCGGGAATAGTCACAGATACGCAGTATTTT.

This clone was observed a single time. The V and J genes are TRBV19 and TRBJ1-1, with 9 bases that match TRBD1. The CDR3 is made up of 14 amino acids. Germline V gives CDR1 LNHDA, CDR2 SQIVND (reference sequence). V shed 4 bases and J 5 bases; nucleotides not matched to a gene: 5. The CDR3 protein is CASSTGQGGTEAFF. CDR3 DNA sequence: TGTGCCAGTAGTACGGGACAGGGAGGGACTGAAGCTTTCTTT.

CDR3 in amino acids: CASSPRGSQETQYF. The DNA of the CDR3 is TGCGCCAGCAGCCCCAGGGGCAGCCAAGAGACCCAGTACTTC. The chain recombines TRBV4-1 with TRBJ2-5; D may be TRBD1 (6 bases). Germline V gene lookup returns CDR1 MGHRA and CDR2 YSYEKL. There are 14 residues in the CDR3. V lost 4 bases and J 1 base, leaving 10 bases between the germline ends.

The chain is built from TRBV7-9 and TRBJ2-3; a possible D gene is TRBD2 (5 bases). Germline-derived CDR1 and CDR2 are SEHNR and FQNEAQ (reference sequence). Trimming left V 1 base short and J 0 bases short, with 20 bases between. CDR3 size: 19 residues. DNA of the CDR3: TGTGCCAGCAGCTTAGGTTTGAGAGGGCCCCCGCCTAGCACAGATACGCAGTATTTT. Its translation is CASSLGLRGPPPSTDTQYF.

This chain connects TRBV18 to TRBJ2-2; D is possibly TRBD1 (5 bases). This CDR3 region has 16 residues. V dropped 1 base and J dropped 1 base, with 10 bases sitting between them. Germline-derived CDR1 and CDR2 are KGHSH and LQKENI. In nucleotides, the CDR3 is TGTGCCAGCTCACCACGCCCAGGGATGAACACCGGGGAGCTGTTTTTT. Protein product: CASSPRPGMNTGELFF.